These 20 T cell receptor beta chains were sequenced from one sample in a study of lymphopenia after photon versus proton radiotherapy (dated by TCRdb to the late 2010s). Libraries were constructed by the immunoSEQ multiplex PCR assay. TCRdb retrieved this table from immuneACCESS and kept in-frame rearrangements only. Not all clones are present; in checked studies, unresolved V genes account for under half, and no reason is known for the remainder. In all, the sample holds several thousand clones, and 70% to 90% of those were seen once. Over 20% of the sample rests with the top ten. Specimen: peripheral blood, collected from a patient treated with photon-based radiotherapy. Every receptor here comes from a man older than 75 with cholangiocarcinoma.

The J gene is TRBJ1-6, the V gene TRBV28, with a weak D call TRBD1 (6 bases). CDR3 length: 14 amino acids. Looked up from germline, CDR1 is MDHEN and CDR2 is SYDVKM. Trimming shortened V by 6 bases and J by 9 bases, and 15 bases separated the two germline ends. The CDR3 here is CASRTGGLGSPLHF. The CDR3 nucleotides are TGTGCCAGCAGGACCGGGGGGCTCGGTTCACCCCTCCACTTT.

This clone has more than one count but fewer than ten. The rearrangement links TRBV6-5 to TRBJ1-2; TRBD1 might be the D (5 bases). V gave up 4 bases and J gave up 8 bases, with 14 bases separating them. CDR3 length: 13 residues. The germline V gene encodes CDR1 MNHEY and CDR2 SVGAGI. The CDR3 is CASSLQLRGGYTF. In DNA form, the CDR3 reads TGTGCCAGCAGTTTACAGCTTAGGGGCGGCTACACCTTC.

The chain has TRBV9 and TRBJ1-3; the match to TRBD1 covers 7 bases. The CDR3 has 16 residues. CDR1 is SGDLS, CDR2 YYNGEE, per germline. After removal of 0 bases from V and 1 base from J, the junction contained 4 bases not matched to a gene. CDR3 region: CASSVGAGGSGNTIYF. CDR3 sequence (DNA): TGTGCCAGCAGCGTAGGGGCAGGGGGGTCTGGAAACACCATATATTTT.

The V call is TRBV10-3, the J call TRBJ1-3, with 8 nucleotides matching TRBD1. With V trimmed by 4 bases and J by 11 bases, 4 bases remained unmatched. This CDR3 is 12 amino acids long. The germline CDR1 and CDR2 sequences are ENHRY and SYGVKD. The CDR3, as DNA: TGTGCCATCAGTGCGACAGGGGTAGCCATATATTTT. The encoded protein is CAISATGVAIYF.

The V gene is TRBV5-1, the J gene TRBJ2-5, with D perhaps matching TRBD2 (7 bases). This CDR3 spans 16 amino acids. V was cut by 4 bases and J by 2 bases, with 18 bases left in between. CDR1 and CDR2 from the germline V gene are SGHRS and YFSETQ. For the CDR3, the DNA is TGCGCCAGCAGCCCCAGAGGACAGCGGGGACAAGAGACCCAGTACTTC. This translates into CASSPRGQRGQETQYF.

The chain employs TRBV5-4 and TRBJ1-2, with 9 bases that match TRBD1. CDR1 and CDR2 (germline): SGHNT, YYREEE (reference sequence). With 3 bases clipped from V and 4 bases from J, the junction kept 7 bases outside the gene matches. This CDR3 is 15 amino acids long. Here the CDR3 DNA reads TGTGCCAGCAGCTCGCGGGACAGGGAGGTCTATGGCTACACCTTC. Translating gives CASSSRDREVYGYTF.

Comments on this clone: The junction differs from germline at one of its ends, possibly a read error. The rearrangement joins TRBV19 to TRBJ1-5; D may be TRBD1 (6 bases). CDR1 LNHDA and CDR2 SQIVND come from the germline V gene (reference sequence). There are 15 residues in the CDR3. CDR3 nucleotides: TGTGCCAGTAGTCTAAAGGGGGGTAGCAATCAGCCCCGGCATTTT. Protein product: CASSLKGGSNQPRHF.

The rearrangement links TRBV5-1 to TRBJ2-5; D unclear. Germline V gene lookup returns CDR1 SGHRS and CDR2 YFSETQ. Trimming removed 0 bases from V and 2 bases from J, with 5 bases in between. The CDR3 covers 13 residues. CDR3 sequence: CASSLGVQETQYF. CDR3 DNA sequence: TGCGCCAGCAGCTTGGGGGTACAAGAGACCCAGTACTTC.

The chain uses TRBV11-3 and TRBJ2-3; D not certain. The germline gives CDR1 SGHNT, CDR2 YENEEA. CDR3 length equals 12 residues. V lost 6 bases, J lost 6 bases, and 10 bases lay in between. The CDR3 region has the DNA TGTGCCAGCAGATCGACCCGCGATACGCAGTATTTT. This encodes CASRSTRDTQYF.

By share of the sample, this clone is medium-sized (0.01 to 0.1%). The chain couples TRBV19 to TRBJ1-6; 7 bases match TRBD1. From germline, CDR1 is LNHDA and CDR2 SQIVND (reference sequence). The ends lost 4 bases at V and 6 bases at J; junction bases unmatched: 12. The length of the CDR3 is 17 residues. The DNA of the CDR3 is TGTGCCAGTAGTACCCTCACCGGACAGGTCGGTAATTCACCCCTCCACTTT. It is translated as CASSTLTGQVGNSPLHF.

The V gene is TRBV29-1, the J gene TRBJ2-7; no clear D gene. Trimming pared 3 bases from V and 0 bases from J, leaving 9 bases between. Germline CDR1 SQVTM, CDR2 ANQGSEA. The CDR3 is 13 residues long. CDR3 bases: TGCAGCGTTGAGTCCTCTAGCTCCTACGAGCAGTACTTC. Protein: CSVESSSSYEQYF.

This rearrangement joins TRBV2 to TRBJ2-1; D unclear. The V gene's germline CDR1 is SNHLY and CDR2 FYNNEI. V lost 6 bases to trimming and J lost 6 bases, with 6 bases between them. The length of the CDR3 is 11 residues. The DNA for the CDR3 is TGTGCCAGCAGCAGGCGCAATGAGCAGTTCTTC. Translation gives CASSRRNEQFF.

CDR3 amino acids: CASSQDPGRGNTIYF. DNA of the CDR3: TGCGCCAGCAGCCAAGATCCAGGGAGGGGAAACACCATATATTTT. The chain couples TRBV4-1 to TRBJ1-3, with D perhaps matching TRBD1 (5 bases). The germline V gene has CDR1 MGHRA and CDR2 YSYEKL. The V end lost 0 bases, the J end lost 4 bases, and 10 bases lay between the germline ends. The CDR3 totals 15 residues.

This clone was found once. CDR3 DNA sequence: TGTGCCAGCACCCACCGCTGGGGCGGCTCATTCCAAGAGACCCAGTACTTC. Translated, it gives CASTHRWGGSFQETQYF. The V and J genes are TRBV25-1 and TRBJ2-5; D possibly corresponds to TRBD1 (5 bases). This CDR3 contains 17 residues. The V gene lost 7 bases and the J gene lost 1 base, with 22 bases spanning the gap. Looked up from germline, CDR1 is MGHDK and CDR2 is SYGVNS. Together with reference TRBV25-1 and TRBJ2-5, the CDR3 gives the full variable domain: EADIYQTPRYLVIGTGKKITLECSQTMGHDKMYWYQQDPGMELHLIHYSYGVNSTEKGDLSSESTVSRIRTEHFPLTLESARPSHTSQYLCASTHRWGGSFQETQYFGPGTRLLVL.

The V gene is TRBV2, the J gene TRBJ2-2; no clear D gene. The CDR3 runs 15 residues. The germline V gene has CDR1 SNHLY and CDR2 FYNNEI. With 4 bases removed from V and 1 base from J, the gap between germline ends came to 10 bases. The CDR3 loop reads CASSGFGRNTGELFF. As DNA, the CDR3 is TGTGCCAGCAGTGGATTCGGCAGGAACACCGGGGAGCTGTTTTTT.

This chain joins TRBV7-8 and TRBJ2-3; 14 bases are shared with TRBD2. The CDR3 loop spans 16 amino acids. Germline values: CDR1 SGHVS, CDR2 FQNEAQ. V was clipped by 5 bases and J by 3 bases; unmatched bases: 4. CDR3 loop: CASSLTSGGGTDTQYF. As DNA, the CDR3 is TGTGCCAGCAGCCTGACTAGCGGGGGGGGGACAGATACGCAGTATTTT.

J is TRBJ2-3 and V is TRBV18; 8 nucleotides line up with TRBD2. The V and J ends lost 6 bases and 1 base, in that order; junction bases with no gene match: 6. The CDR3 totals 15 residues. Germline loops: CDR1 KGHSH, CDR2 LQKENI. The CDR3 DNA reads TGTGCCAGCTCCGCCGGGCGGGGGGGCACAGATACGCAGTATTTT. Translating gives CASSAGRGGTDTQYF.

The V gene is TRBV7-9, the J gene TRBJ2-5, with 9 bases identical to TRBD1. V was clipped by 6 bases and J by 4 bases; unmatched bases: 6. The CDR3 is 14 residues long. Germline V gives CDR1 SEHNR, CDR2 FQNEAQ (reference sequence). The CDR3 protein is CASRTTTGGETQYF. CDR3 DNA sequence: TGTGCCAGCAGAACTACGACAGGGGGAGAGACCCAGTACTTC.

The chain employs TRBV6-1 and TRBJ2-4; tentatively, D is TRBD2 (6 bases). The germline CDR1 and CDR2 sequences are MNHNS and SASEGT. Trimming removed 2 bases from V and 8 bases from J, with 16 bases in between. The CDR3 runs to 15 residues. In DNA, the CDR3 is TGTGCCAGCAGTGAATTCGTCCAGGGAGGACACATTCAGTACTTC. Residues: CASSEFVQGGHIQYF.

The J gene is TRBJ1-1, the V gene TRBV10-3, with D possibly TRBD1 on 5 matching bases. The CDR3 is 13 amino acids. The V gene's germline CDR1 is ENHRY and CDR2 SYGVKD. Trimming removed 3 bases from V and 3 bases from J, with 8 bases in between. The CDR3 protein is CAISDRDDTEAFF. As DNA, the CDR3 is TGTGCCATCAGTGACAGGGATGACACTGAAGCTTTCTTT.